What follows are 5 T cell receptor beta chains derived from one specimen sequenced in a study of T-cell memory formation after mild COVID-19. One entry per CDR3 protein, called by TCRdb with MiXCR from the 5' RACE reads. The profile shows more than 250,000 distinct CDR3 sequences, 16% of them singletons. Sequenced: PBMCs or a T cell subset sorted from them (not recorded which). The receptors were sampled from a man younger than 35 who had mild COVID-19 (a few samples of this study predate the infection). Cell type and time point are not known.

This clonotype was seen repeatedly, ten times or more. CDR3 residues: CASSLGGAWYNEQFF. DNA of the CDR3: TGTGCCAGCAGCTTAGGGGGGGCCTGGTACAATGAGCAGTTCTTC. The chain couples TRBV7-2 to TRBJ2-1, with D perhaps being TRBD1 or TRBD2 (6 bases each). Germline lookup yields CDR1 SGHTA and CDR2 FQGNSA. The CDR3 length is 15 residues. The ends were cut back, 1 base at V and 4 bases at J, with 11 bases in the middle.

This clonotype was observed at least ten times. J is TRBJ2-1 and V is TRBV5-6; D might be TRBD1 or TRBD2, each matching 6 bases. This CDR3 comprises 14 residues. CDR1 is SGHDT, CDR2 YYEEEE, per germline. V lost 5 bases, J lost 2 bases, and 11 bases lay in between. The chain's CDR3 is CASSKGGPYNEQFF. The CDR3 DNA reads TGTGCCAGCAGTAAGGGGGGCCCCTACAATGAGCAGTTCTTC.

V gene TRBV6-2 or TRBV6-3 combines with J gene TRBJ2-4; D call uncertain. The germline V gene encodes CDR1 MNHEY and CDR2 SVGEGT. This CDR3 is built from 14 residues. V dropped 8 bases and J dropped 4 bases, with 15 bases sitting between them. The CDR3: CASSFRNIKNIQYF. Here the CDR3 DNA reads TGTGCCAGCTCCTTCCGGAATATTAAAAACATTCAGTACTTC.

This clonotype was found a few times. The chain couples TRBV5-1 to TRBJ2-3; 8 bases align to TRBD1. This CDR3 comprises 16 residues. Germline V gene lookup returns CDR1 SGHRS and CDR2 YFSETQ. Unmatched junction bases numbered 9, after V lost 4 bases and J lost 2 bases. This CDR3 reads CASSPDLGQATDTQYF. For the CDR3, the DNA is TGCGCCAGCAGCCCCGATCTGGGACAGGCCACAGATACGCAGTATTTT.

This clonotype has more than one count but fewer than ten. The CDR3 bases are TGCGCCAGCAGCTTGGCCGGGAGATTACGCACAGATACGCAGTATTTT. Its protein product is CASSLAGRLRTDTQYF. This sequence joins TRBV5-1 and TRBJ2-3, with a possible D match to TRBD2 (6 bases). The CDR3 has 16 amino acids. CDR1 is SGHRS, CDR2 YFSETQ, per germline. V dropped 0 bases and J dropped 1 base, with 12 bases sitting between them.